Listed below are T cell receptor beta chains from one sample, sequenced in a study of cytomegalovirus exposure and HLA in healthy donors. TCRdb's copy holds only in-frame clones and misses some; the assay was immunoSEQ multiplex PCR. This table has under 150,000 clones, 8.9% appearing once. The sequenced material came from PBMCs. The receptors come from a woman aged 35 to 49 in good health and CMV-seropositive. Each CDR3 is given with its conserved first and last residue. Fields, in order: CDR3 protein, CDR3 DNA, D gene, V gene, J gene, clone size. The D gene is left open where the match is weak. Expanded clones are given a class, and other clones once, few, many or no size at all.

CDR3 protein: CSVGGGVYTQYF
CDR3 DNA: TGCAGCGTTGGTGGGGGGGTGTATACGCAGTATTTT
D gene: TRBD2
V gene: TRBV29-1
J gene: TRBJ2-3
clone size: few

CDR3 protein: CASRPTGGGQPQHF
CDR3 DNA: TGTGCCAGCAGGCCGACAGGGGGAGGACAGCCCCAGCATTTT
D gene: TRBD1
V gene: TRBV27
J gene: TRBJ1-5
clone size: -

CDR3 protein: CSGCRDGTDTQYF
CDR3 DNA: TGCAGCGGCTGCAGGGATGGCACAGATACGCAGTATTTT
D gene: -
V gene: TRBV29-1
J gene: TRBJ2-3
clone size: few

CDR3 protein: CASSLEGRVNTEAFF
CDR3 DNA: TGTGCCAGCAGCTTAGAGGGCAGGGTGAACACTGAAGCTTTCTTT
D gene: -
V gene: TRBV7-9
J gene: TRBJ1-1
clone size: few

CDR3 protein: CASSTLQGNTEAFF
CDR3 DNA: TGTGCCAGCAGTACTCTGCAGGGGAACACTGAAGCTTTCTTT
D gene: -
V gene: TRBV25-1
J gene: TRBJ1-1
clone size: -

CDR3 protein: CASSARDRVTSPLHF
CDR3 DNA: TGTGCCAGCAGCGCAAGGGACAGGGTTACTTCACCCCTCCACTTT
D gene: TRBD1
V gene: TRBV7-6
J gene: TRBJ1-6
clone size: few

CDR3 protein: CASSDPRQGATEAFF
CDR3 DNA: TGTGCCAGCAGTGACCCCCGACAGGGAGCCACTGAAGCTTTCTTT
D gene: TRBD1
V gene: TRBV25-1
J gene: TRBJ1-1
clone size: few

CDR3 protein: CASSGASGRVYAFF
CDR3 DNA: TGTGCCAGCAGTGGGGCCTCGGGGAGGGTGTATGCTTTCTTT
D gene: -
V gene: TRBV6-1
J gene: TRBJ1-1
clone size: -

CDR3 protein: CASSPTGRPDTGELFF
CDR3 DNA: TGTGCCAGCTCACCAACCGGGAGACCCGACACCGGGGAGCTGTTTTTT
D gene: -
V gene: TRBV18
J gene: TRBJ2-2
clone size: few

CDR3 protein: CASSFTVTGGSTDTQYF
CDR3 DNA: TGTGCCAGCAGCTTCACTGTCACGGGGGGTAGCACAGATACGCAGTATTTT
D gene: TRBD2
V gene: TRBV5-5
J gene: TRBJ2-3
clone size: few

CDR3 protein: CASSSGLAGGPGELFF
CDR3 DNA: TGTGCCAGCAGCTCGGGACTAGCGGGGGGGCCCGGGGAGCTGTTTTTT
D gene: TRBD2
V gene: TRBV11-2
J gene: TRBJ2-2
clone size: few

CDR3 protein: CASSGKQGRVGETQYF
CDR3 DNA: TGTGCCAGCAGTGGAAAACAGGGGAGAGTTGGAGAGACCCAGTACTTC
D gene: TRBD1
V gene: TRBV2
J gene: TRBJ2-5
clone size: few

CDR3 protein: CASSLTGGRGYTF
CDR3 DNA: TGTGCCAGCAGCTTGACAGGGGGTCGGGGCTACACCTTC
D gene: TRBD1
V gene: TRBV7-9
J gene: TRBJ1-2
clone size: few

CDR3 protein: CASSSTGGFLNEQFF
CDR3 DNA: TGCGCCAGCAGCTCGACAGGGGGCTTTCTCAATGAGCAGTTCTTC
D gene: TRBD1
V gene: TRBV5-1
J gene: TRBJ2-1
clone size: few

CDR3 protein: CASSLGRADLDRGGEKLFF
CDR3 DNA: TGTGCCAGCAGCTTGGGCCGAGCCGACCTGGACAGGGGAGGTGAAAAACTGTTTTTT
D gene: TRBD1
V gene: TRBV5-4
J gene: TRBJ1-4
clone size: -

CDR3 protein: CASSFPAGNTIYF
CDR3 DNA: TGTGCCAGCAGCTTCCCGGCTGGAAACACCATATATTTT
D gene: -
V gene: TRBV7-2
J gene: TRBJ1-3
clone size: -

CDR3 protein: CAISEDRDQPQHF
CDR3 DNA: TGTGCCATCAGTGAGGACAGAGATCAGCCCCAGCATTTT
D gene: -
V gene: TRBV10-3
J gene: TRBJ1-5
clone size: -